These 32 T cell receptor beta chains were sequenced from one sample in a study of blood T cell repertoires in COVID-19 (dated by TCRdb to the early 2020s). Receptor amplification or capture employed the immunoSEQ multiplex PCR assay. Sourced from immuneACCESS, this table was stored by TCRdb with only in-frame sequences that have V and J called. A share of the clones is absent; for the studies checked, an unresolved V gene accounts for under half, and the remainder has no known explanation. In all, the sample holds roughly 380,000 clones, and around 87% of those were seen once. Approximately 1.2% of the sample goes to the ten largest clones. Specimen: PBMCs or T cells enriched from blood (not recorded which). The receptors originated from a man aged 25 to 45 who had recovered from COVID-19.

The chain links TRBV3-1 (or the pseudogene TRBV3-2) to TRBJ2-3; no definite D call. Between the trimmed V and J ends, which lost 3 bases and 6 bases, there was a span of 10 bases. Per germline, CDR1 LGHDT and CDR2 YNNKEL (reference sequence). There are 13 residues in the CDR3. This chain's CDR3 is CASSHLSGDTQYF. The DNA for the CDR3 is TGTGCCAGCAGCCACCTCTCAGGTGATACGCAGTATTTT.

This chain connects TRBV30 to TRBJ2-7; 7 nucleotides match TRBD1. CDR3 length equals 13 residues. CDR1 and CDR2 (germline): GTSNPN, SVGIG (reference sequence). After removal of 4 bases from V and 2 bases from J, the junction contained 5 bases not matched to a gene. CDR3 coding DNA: TGTGCCTGGAAGGGTACAGGGGCCTACGAGCAGTACTTC. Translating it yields CAWKGTGAYEQYF.

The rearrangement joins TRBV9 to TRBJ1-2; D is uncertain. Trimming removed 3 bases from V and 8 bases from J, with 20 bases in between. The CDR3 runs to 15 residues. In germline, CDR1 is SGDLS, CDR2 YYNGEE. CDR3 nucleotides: TGTGCCAGCAGCGGAGAACAGCGGGCCTCGATAGGCTACACCTTC. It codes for CASSGEQRASIGYTF.

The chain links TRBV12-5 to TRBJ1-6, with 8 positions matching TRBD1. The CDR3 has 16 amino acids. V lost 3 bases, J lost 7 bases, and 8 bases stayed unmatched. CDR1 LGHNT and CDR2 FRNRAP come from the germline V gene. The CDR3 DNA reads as TGTGCTAGTGGTTTTGACCCGACAGGGGTAAATTCACCCCTCCACTTT. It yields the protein CASGFDPTGVNSPLHF.

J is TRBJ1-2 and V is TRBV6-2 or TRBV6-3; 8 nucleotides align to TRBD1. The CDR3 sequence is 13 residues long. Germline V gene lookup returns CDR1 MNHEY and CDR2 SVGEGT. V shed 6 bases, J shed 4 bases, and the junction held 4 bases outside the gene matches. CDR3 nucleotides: TGTGCCAGCAGCCCAGACAGGGGCTATGGCTACACCTTC. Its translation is CASSPDRGYGYTF.

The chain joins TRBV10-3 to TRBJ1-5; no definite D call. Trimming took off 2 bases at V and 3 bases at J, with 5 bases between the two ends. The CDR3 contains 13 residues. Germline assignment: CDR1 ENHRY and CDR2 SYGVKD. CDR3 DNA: TGTGCCATCAGTGAGGGGCCCAATCAGCCCCAGCATTTT. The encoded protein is CAISEGPNQPQHF.

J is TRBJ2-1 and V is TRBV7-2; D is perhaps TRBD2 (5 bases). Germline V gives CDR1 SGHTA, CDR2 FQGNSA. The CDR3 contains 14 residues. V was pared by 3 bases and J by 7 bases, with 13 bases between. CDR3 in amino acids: CASSFREGWNEQFF. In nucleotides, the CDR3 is TGTGCCAGCAGCTTCAGAGAGGGATGGAATGAGCAGTTCTTC.

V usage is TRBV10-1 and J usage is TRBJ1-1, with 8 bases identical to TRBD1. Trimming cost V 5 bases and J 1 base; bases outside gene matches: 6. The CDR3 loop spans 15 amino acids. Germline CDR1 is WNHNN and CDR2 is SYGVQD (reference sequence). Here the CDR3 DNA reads TGCGCCAGCAGTCCGGGGACAGGACCGAACACTGAAGCTTTCTTT. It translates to CASSPGTGPNTEAFF.

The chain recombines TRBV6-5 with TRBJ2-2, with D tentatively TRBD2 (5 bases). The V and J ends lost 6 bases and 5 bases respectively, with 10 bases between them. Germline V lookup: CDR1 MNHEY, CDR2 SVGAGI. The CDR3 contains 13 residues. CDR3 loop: CASRALATGELFF. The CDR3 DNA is TGTGCCAGCAGGGCCCTAGCTACCGGGGAGCTGTTTTTT.

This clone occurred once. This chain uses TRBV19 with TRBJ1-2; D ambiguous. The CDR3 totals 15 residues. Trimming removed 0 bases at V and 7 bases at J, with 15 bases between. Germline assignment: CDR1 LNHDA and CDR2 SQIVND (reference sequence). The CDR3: CASSIDLSAGRGYTF. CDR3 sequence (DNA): TGTGCCAGTAGTATAGATCTATCGGCAGGCCGTGGCTACACCTTC.

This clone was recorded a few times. CDR3 amino acids: CASRYDSQAFF. DNA for the CDR3: TGCGCCAGCAGATACGACAGCCAAGCTTTCTTT. This chain uses TRBV5-1 with TRBJ1-1; D possibly corresponds to TRBD1 (5 bases). CDR3 size: 11 residues. From germline, CDR1 is SGHRS and CDR2 YFSETQ. The germline V and J ends were trimmed by 5 bases and 9 bases, with 11 bases remaining between them.

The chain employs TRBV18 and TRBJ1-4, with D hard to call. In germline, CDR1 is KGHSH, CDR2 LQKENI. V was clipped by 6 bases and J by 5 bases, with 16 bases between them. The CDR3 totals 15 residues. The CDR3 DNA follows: TGTGCCAGCTCCTTAAGGGAGGCTACGAATGAAAAACTGTTTTTT. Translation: CASSLREATNEKLFF. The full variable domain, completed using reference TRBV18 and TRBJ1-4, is NAGVMQNPRHLVRRRGQEARLRCSPMKGHSHVYWYRQLPEEGLKFMVYLQKENIIDESGMPKERFSAEFPKEGPSILRIQQVVRGDSAAYFCASSLREATNEKLFFGSGTQLSVL.

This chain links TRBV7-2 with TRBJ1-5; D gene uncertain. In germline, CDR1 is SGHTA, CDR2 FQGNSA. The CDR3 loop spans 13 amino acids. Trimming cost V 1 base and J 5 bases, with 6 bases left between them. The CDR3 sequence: CASSLEHYQPQHF. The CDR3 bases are TGTGCCAGCAGCTTAGAACATTATCAGCCCCAGCATTTT.

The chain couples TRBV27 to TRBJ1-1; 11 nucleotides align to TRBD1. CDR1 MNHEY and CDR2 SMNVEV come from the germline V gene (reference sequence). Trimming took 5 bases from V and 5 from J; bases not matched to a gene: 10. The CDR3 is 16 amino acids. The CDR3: CASSELPGQGGTEAFF. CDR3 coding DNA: TGTGCCAGCAGTGAACTTCCGGGACAGGGGGGGACTGAAGCTTTCTTT.

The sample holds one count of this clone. Written as DNA, the CDR3 is TGTGCCATCAGTGCACTCCCCCCGGGACAGGGGTCCACCGGGGAGCTGTTTTTT. This gives the protein CAISALPPGQGSTGELFF. This chain connects TRBV10-3 to TRBJ2-2; TRBD1 agrees at 10 bases. J lost 4 bases, V lost 4 bases, and 12 bases had no gene match. The CDR3 consists of 18 residues. Germline CDR1 and CDR2: ENHRY and SYGVKD.

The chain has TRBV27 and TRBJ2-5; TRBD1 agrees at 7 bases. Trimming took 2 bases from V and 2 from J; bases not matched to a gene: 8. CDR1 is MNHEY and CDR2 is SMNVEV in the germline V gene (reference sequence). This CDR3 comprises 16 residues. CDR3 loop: CASSLGFNRGQETQYF. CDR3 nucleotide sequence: TGTGCCAGCAGTTTAGGGTTCAACAGGGGACAAGAGACCCAGTACTTC.

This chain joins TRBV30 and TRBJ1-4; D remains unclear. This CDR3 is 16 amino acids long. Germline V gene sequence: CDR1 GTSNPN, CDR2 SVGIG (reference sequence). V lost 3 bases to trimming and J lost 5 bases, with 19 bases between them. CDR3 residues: CAWSYTSGWRNEKLFF. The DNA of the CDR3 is TGTGCCTGGAGCTACACCTCGGGGTGGAGGAATGAAAAACTGTTTTTT.

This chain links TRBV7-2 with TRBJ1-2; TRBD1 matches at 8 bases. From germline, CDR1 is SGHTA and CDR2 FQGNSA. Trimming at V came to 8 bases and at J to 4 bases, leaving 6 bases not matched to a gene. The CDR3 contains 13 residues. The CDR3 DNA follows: TGTGCCAGCGGAACAGGGGGACTCTATGGCTACACCTTC. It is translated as CASGTGGLYGYTF. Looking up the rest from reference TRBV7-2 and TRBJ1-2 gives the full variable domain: GAGVSQSPSNKVTEKGKDVELRCDPISGHTALYWYRQSLGQGLEFLIYFQGNSAPDKSGLPSDRFSAERTGGSVSTLTIQRTQQEDSAVYLCASGTGGLYGYTFGSGTRLTVV.

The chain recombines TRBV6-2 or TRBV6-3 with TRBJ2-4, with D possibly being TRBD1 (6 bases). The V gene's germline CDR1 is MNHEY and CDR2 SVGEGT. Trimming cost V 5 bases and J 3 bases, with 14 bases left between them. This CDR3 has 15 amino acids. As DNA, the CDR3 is TGTGCCAGCAGTCTTGGGGGCCTTAGCAAAAACATTCAGTACTTC. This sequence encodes CASSLGGLSKNIQYF.

The CDR3 is CASSQEVVVVGGNTIYF. DNA of the CDR3: TGCGCCAGCAGCCAAGAAGTAGTAGTGGTGGGCGGAAACACCATATATTTT. The V and J genes are TRBV4-1 and TRBJ1-3; D uncertain. The V end was cut by 0 bases, the J end by 4 bases, with 16 bases between. This CDR3 region has 17 residues. CDR1 and CDR2 (germline): MGHRA, YSYEKL.

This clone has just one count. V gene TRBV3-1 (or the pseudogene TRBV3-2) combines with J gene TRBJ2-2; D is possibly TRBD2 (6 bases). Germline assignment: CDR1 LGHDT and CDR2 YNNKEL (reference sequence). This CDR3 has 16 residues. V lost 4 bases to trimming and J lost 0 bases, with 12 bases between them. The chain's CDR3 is CASSPWTIPNTGELFF. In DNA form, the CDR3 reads TGTGCCAGCAGCCCTTGGACTATTCCGAACACCGGGGAGCTGTTTTTT.

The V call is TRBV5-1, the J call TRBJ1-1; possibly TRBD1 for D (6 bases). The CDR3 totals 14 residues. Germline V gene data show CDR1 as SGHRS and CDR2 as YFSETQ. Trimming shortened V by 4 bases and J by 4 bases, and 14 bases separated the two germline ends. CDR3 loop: CASSTVQGATEAFF. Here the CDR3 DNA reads TGCGCCAGCAGCACCGTACAGGGTGCCACTGAAGCTTTCTTT.

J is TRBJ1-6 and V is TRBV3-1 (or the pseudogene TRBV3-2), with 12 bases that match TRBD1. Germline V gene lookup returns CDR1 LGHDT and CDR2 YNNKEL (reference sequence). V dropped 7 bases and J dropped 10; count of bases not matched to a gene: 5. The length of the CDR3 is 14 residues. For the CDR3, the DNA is TGTGCCAGCACCACGGGACAGGGGGCATCACCCCTCCACTTT. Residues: CASTTGQGASPLHF.

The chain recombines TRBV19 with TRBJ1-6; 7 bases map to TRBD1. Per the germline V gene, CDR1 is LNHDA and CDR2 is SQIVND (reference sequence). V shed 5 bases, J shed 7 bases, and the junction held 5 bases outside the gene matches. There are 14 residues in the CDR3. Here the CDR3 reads CASSETGLNSPLHF. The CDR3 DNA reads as TGTGCCAGTAGTGAGACAGGGTTGAATTCACCCCTCCACTTT.

CDR3 nucleotides: TGCAGCGTTGAAGCGGGGGGACTAAAAGAGACCCAGTACTTC. Encoded protein: CSVEAGGLKETQYF. This chain uses TRBV29-1 with TRBJ2-5; 7 bases agree with TRBD2. The germline V gene has CDR1 SQVTM and CDR2 ANQGSEA. The CDR3 length is 14 residues. Trimming at V came to 1 base and at J to 3 bases, leaving 5 bases not matched to a gene.

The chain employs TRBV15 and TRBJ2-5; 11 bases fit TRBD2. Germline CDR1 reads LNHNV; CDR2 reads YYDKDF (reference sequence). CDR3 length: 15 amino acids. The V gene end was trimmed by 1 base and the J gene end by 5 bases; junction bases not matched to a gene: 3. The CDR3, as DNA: TGTGCCACCAGCAGAGGTAGCGGGGGGGCGGAGACCCAGTACTTC. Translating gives CATSRGSGGAETQYF.

The CDR3 protein is CASSVEREQFF. The CDR3 nucleotides read TGTGCCAGCAGCGTAGAACGGGAGCAGTTCTTC. This chain connects TRBV9 to TRBJ2-1; D not certain. Trimming stripped 0 bases from V and 10 bases from J, with 5 bases between. CDR1 and CDR2 from the germline V gene are SGDLS and YYNGEE. The CDR3 loop spans 11 amino acids.

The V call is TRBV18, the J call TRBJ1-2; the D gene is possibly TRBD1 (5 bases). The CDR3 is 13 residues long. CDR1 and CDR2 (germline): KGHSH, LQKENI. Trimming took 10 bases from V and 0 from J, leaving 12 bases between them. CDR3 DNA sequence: TGTGCCACCATGCGGGGGACTAACTATGGCTACACCTTC. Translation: CATMRGTNYGYTF.

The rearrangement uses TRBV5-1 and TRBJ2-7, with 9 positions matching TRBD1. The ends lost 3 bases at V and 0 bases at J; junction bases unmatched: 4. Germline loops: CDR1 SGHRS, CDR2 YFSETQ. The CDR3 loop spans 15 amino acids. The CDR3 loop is CASSSTGQGSYEQYF. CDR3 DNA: TGCGCCAGCAGCTCCACGGGACAGGGCTCCTACGAGCAGTACTTC.

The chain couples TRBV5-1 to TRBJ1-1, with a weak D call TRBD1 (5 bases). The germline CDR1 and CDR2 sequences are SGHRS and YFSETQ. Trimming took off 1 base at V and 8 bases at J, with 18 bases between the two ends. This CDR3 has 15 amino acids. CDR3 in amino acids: CASSLIRADRGEAFF. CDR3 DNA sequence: TGCGCCAGCAGCTTGATCAGGGCAGACCGTGGGGAAGCTTTCTTT.

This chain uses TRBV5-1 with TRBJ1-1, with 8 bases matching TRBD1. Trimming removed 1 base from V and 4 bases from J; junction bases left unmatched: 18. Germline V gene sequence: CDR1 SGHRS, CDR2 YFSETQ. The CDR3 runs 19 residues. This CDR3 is CASSLTIRGTGGSGTEAFF. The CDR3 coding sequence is TGCGCCAGCAGCTTGACCATAAGGGGGACAGGAGGCTCGGGCACTGAAGCTTTCTTT.

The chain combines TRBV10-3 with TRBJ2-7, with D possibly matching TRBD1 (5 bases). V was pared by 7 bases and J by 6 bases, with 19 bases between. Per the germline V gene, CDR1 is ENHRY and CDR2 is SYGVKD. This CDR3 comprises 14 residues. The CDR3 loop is CAITRDFQGGEQYF. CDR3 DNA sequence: TGTGCCATCACCAGAGACTTTCAGGGTGGCGAGCAGTACTTC.